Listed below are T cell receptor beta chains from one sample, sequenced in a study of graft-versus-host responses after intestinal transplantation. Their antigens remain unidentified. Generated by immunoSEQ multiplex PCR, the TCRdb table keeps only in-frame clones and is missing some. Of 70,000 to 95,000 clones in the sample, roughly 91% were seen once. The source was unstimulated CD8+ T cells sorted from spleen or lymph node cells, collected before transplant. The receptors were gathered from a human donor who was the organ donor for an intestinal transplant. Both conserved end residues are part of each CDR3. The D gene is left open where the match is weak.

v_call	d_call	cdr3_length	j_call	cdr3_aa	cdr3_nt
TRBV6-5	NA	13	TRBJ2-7	CASSYSRGGEQYF	TGTGCCAGCAGTTACTCGAGGGGAGGCGAGCAGTACTTC
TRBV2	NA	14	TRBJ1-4	CASSKTGPNEKLFF	TGTGCCAGCAGTAAGACAGGCCCTAATGAAAAACTGTTTTTT
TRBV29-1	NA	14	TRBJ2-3	CSSIYYRSTDTQYF	TGCAGCTCCATCTATTACCGGAGCACAGATACGCAGTATTTT
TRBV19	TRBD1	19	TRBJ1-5	CASSIVTGTVPYSNQPQHF	TGTGCCAGTAGTATAGTGACCGGGACAGTACCTTATAGCAATCAGCCCCAGCATTTT
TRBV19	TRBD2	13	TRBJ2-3	CASKGLAGAPQYF	TGTGCCAGTAAGGGACTAGCGGGGGCCCCGCAGTATTTT
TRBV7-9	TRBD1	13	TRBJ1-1	CASSSQGQGSAFF	TGTGCCAGCAGCTCCCAAGGACAGGGTTCAGCTTTCTTT
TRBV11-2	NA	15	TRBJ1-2	CASSPFSPVVYGYTF	TGTGCCAGCAGCCCCTTTTCCCCGGTCGTTTATGGCTACACCTTC
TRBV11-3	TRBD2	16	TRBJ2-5	CASSSSPLAGGETQYF	TGTGCCAGCAGCTCCTCCCCCCTAGCGGGGGGAGAGACCCAGTACTTC
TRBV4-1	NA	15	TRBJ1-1	CASSQEGTLGTEAFF	TGCGCCAGCAGCCAAGAGGGGACTTTGGGCACTGAAGCTTTCTTT
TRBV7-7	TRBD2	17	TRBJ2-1	CASSPGLAGDGSDEQFF	TGTGCTAGCAGCCCTGGACTAGCGGGGGATGGGTCCGATGAGCAGTTCTTC
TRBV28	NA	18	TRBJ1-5	CASSPDVGGRVRNQPQHF	TGTGCCAGCAGCCCCGATGTCGGCGGGAGGGTTCGCAATCAGCCCCAGCATTTT
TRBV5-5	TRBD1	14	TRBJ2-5	CASSSQGIWETQYF	TGTGCCAGCAGCTCACAGGGGATCTGGGAGACCCAGTACTTC
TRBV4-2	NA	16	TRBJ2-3	CASTVDLGLGTDTQYF	TGTGCCAGCACCGTCGACCTCGGGTTAGGCACAGATACGCAGTATTTT